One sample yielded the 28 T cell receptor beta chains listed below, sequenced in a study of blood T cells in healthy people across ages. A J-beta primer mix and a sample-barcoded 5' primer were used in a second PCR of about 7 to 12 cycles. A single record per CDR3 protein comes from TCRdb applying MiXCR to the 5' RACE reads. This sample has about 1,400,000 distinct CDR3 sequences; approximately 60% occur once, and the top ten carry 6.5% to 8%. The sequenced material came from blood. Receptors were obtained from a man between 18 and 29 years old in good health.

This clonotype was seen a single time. The CDR3 coding sequence is TGTGCCAGCGGGGGGGCTCAGGAGAACTCCTACGAGCAGTACTTC. This gives the protein CASGGAQENSYEQYF. V usage is TRBV12-3 or TRBV12-4 and J usage is TRBJ2-7; D is possibly TRBD2 (7 bases). The CDR3 is 15 residues long. Trimming removed 8 bases from V and 0 bases from J, with 17 bases in between.

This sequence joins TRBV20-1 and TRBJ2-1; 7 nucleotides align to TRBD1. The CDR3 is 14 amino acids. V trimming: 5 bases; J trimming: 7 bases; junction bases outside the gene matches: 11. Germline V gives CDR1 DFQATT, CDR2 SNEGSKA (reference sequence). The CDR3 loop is CSAHDREFLNEQFF. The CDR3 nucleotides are TGCAGTGCTCACGACAGGGAATTCCTGAATGAGCAGTTCTTC.

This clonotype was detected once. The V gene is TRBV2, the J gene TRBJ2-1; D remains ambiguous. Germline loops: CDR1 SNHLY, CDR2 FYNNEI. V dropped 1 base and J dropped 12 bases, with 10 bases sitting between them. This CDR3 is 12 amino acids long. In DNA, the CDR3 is TGTGCCAGCAGTGAAGGGAATGATCGGCAGTTCTTC. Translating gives CASSEGNDRQFF.

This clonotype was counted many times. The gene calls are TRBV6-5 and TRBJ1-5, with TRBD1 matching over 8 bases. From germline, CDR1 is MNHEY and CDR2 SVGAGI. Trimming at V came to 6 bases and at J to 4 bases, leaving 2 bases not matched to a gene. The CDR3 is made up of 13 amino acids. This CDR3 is CASSRTGNQPQHF. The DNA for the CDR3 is TGTGCCAGCAGCCGGACAGGGAATCAGCCCCAGCATTTT.

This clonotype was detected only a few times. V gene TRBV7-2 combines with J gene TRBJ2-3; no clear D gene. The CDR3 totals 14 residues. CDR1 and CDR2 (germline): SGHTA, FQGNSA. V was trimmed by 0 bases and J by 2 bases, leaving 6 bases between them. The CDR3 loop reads CASSLAHHTDTQYF. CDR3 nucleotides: TGTGCCAGCAGCTTAGCCCACCACACAGATACGCAGTATTTT. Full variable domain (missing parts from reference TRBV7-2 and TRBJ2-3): GAGVSQSPSNKVTEKGKDVELRCDPISGHTALYWYRQSLGQGLEFLIYFQGNSAPDKSGLPSDRFSAERTGGSVSTLTIQRTQQEDSAVYLCASSLAHHTDTQYFGPGTRLTVL.

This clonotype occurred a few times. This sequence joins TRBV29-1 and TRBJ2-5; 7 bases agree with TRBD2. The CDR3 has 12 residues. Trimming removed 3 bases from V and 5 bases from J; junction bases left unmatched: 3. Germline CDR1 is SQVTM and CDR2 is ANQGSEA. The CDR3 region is CSVDLAVETQYF. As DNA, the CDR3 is TGCAGCGTTGATCTAGCGGTGGAGACCCAGTACTTC.

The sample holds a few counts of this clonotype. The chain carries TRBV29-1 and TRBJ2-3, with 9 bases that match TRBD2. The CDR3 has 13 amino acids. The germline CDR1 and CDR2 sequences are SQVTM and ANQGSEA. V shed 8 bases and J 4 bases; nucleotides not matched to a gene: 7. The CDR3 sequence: CSTRTSAADTQYF. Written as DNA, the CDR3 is TGCAGCACAAGGACTAGCGCCGCAGATACGCAGTATTTT.

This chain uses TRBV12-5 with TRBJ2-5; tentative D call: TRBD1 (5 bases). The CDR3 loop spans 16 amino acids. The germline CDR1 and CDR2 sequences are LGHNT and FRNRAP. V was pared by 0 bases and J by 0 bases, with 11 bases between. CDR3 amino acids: CASGLVVGQNQETQYF. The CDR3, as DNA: TGTGCTAGTGGTTTGGTAGTGGGGCAGAACCAAGAGACCCAGTACTTC.

The CDR3: CASSAAMTGGRNGYTF. In DNA, the CDR3 is TGTGCCAGCAGCGCCGCAATGACAGGGGGAAGGAATGGCTACACCTTC. The chain has TRBV25-1 and TRBJ1-2; 9 positions match TRBD1. The J segment lost 6 bases and the V segment lost 6 bases, leaving 14 bases of the junction unmatched. The CDR3 length is 16 residues. Germline loops: CDR1 MGHDK, CDR2 SYGVNS.

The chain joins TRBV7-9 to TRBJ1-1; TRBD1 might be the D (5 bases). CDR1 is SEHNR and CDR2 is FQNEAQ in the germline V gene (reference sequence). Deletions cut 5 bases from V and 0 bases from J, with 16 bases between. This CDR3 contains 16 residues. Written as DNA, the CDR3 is TGTGCCAGCAGCCCCGACAGAATTCCTATGAACACTGAAGCTTTCTTT. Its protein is CASSPDRIPMNTEAFF.

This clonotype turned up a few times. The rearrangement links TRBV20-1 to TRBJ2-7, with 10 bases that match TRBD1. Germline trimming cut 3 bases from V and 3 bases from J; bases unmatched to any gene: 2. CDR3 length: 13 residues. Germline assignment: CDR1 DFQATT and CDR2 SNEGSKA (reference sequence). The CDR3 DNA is TGCAGTGCTAGTGGACAGGGGGTCTACGAGCAGTACTTC. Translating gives CSASGQGVYEQYF.

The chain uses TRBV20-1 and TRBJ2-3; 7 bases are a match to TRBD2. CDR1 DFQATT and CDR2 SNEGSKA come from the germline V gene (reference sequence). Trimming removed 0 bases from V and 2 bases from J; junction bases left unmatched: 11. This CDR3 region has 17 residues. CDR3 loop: CSARDVLGGGVTDTQYF. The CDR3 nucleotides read TGCAGTGCTAGAGATGTACTTGGGGGAGGGGTCACAGATACGCAGTATTTT.

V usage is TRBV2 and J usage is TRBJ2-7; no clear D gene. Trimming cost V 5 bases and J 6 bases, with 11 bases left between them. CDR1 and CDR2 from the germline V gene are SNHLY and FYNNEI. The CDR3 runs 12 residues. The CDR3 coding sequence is TGTGCCAGCAGTCCTACCGTGAGCGAGCAGTACTTC. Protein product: CASSPTVSEQYF.

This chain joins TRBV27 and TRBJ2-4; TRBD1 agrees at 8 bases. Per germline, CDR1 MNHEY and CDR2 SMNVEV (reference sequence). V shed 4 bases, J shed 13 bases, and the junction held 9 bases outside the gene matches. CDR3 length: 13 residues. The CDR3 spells CASSSGGPWEQYF. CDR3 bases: TGTGCCAGCAGTTCAGGGGGCCCCTGGGAGCAGTACTTC.

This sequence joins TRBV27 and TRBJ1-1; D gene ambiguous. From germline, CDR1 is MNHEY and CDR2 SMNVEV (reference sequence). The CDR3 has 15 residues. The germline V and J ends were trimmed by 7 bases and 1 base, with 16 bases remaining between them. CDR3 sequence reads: CASTDLTLTNTEAFF. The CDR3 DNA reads TGTGCCAGCACCGACCTGACACTAACGAACACTGAAGCTTTCTTT.

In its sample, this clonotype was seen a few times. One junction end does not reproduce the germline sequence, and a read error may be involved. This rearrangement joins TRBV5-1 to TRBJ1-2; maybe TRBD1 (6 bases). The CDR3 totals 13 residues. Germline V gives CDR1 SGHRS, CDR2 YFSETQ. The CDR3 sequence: CASSAGQVGGYTF. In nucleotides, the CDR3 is TGCGCCAGCAGCGCGGGACAAGTTGGTGGCTATACCTTC.

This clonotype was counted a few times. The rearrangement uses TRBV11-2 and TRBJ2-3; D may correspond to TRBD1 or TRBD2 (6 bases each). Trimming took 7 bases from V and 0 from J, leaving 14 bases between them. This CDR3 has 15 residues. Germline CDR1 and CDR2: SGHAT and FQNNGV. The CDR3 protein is CASIKQGLSTDTQYF. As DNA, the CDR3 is TGTGCCAGCATCAAACAGGGACTTAGCACAGATACGCAGTATTTT.

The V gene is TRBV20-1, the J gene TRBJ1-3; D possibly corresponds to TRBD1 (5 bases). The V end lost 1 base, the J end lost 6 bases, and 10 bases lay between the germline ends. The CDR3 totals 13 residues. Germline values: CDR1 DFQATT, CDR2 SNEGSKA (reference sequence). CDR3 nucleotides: TGCAGTGCTAGAGGGGGCCAATTAAACACCATATATTTT. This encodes CSARGGQLNTIYF.

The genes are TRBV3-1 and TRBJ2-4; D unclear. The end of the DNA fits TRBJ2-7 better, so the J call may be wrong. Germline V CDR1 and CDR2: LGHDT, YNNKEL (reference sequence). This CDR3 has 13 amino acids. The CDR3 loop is CASSQNDGYEQYF. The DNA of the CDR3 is TGTGCCAGCAGCCAAAATGATGGCTACGAGCAGTACTTC.

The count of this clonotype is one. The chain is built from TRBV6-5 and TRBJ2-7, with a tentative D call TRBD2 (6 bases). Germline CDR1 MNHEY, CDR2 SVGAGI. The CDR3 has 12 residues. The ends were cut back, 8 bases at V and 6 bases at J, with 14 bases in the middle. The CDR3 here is CASGGGPREQYF. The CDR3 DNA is TGTGCCAGCGGGGGAGGCCCGCGCGAGCAGTACTTC.

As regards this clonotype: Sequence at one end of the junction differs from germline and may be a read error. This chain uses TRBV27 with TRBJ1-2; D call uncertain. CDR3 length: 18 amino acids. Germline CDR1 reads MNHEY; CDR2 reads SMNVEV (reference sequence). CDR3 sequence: CAGSLLSPTRSLDYGYTF. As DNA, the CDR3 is TGTGCCGGCAGTTTATTATCGCCCACCCGCAGTCTGGACTATGGCTACACCTTC.

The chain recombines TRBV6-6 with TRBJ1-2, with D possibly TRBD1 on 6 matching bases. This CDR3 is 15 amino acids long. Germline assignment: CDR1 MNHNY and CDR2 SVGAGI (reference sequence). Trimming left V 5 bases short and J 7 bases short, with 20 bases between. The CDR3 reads CASSVKGGAWAGYTF. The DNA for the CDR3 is TGTGCCAGCAGTGTAAAGGGGGGCGCTTGGGCTGGCTACACCTTC.

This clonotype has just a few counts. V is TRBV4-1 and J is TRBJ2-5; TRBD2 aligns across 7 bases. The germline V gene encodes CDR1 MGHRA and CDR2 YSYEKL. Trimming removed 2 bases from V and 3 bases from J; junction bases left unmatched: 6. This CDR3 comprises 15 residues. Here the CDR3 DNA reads TGCGCCAGCAGCCAAACGGGACTATCTAAAGAGACCCAGTACTTC. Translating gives CASSQTGLSKETQYF.

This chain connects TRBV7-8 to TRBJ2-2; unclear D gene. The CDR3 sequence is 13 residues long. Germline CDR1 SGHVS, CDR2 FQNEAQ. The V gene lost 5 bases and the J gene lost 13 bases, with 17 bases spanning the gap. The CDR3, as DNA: TGTGCCAGCAGCCCGGCCGCCGCGGCTGGGCTGTTTTTT. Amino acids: CASSPAAAAGLFF.

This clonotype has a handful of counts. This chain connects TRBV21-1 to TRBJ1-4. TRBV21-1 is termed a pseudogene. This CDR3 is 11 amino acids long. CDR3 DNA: TGTGCCAGGCCTGGCGAAGAAAAACTGTTTTTT. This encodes CARPGEEKLFF.

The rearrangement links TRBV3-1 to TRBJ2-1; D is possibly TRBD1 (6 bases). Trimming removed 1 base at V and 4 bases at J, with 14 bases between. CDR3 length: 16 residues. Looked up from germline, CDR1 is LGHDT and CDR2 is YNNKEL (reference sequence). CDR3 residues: CASSQAGQTIYNEQFF. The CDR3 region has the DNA TGTGCCAGCAGCCAAGCCGGACAGACGATATACAATGAGCAGTTCTTC.

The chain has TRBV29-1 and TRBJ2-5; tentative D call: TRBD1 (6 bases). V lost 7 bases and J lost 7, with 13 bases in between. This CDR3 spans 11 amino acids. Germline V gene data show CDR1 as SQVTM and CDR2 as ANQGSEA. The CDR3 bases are TGCAGCGAGTCAGGGGAAGGGACCCAGTACTTC. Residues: CSESGEGTQYF. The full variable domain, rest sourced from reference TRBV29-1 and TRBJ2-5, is SAVISQKPSRDICQRGTSLTIQCQVDSQVTMMFWYRQQPGQSLTLIATANQGSEATYESGFVIDKFPISRPNLTFSTLTVSNMSPEDSSIYLCSESGEGTQYFGPGTRLLVL.

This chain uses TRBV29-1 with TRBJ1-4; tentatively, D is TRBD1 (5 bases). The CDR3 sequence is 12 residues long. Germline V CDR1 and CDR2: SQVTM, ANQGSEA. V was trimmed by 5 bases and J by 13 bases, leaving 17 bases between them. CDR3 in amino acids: CSVRGGERGLFF. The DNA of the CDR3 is TGCAGCGTTCGCGGGGGAGAAAGGGGACTGTTTTTT.